This T cell receptor beta chain is drawn from a study of T cells in Graves' hyperthyroidism and ophthalmopathy. The investigators amplified TCR beta CDR3 regions from RNA transcripts. The HTBI set primed first-round TCR CDR3 RT-PCR. One entry per CDR3 protein, called by TCRdb with MiXCR from the multiplex PCR reads. The sample lists over 400,000 distinct CDR3 sequences; roughly 15% were seen once. Based on clinical symptoms, serum thyroxine and TRAb, thyroid ultrasound and orbital computed tomography, diagnoses were reached. The sequence was collected from a man between 18 and 35 years old with Graves' ophthalmopathy. Sequenced input: blood.

The CDR3 nucleotides read TGTGCCAGCAGCTCCCCCGACGGGAGGGCAGATACGCAGTATTTT. Protein product: CASSSPDGRADTQYF. V gene TRBV7-6 combines with J gene TRBJ2-3, with 8 bases fitting TRBD2. Germline-derived CDR1 and CDR2 are SGHVS and FNYEAQ. The V segment lost 4 bases and the J segment 4 bases; nucleotides outside the gene matches: 7. There are 15 residues in the CDR3.